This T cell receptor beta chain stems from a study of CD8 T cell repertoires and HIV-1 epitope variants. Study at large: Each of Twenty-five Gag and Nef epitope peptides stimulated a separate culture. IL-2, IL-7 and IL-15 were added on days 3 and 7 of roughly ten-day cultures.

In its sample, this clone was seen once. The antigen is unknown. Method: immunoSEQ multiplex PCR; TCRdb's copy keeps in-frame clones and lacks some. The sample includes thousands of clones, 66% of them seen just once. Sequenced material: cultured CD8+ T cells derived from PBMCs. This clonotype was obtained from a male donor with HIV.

The DNA for the CDR3 is TGTGCCAGCAGTTCGGGACAGGGGATCAATGAGCAGTTCTTC. Residues: CASSSGQGINEQFF. The rearrangement joins TRBV6-5 to TRBJ2-1; 10 bases agree with TRBD1. The germline V gene has CDR1 MNHEY and CDR2 SVGAGI. The trim removed 4 bases at V and 6 bases at J, leaving 3 bases unmatched. The CDR3 has 14 residues.